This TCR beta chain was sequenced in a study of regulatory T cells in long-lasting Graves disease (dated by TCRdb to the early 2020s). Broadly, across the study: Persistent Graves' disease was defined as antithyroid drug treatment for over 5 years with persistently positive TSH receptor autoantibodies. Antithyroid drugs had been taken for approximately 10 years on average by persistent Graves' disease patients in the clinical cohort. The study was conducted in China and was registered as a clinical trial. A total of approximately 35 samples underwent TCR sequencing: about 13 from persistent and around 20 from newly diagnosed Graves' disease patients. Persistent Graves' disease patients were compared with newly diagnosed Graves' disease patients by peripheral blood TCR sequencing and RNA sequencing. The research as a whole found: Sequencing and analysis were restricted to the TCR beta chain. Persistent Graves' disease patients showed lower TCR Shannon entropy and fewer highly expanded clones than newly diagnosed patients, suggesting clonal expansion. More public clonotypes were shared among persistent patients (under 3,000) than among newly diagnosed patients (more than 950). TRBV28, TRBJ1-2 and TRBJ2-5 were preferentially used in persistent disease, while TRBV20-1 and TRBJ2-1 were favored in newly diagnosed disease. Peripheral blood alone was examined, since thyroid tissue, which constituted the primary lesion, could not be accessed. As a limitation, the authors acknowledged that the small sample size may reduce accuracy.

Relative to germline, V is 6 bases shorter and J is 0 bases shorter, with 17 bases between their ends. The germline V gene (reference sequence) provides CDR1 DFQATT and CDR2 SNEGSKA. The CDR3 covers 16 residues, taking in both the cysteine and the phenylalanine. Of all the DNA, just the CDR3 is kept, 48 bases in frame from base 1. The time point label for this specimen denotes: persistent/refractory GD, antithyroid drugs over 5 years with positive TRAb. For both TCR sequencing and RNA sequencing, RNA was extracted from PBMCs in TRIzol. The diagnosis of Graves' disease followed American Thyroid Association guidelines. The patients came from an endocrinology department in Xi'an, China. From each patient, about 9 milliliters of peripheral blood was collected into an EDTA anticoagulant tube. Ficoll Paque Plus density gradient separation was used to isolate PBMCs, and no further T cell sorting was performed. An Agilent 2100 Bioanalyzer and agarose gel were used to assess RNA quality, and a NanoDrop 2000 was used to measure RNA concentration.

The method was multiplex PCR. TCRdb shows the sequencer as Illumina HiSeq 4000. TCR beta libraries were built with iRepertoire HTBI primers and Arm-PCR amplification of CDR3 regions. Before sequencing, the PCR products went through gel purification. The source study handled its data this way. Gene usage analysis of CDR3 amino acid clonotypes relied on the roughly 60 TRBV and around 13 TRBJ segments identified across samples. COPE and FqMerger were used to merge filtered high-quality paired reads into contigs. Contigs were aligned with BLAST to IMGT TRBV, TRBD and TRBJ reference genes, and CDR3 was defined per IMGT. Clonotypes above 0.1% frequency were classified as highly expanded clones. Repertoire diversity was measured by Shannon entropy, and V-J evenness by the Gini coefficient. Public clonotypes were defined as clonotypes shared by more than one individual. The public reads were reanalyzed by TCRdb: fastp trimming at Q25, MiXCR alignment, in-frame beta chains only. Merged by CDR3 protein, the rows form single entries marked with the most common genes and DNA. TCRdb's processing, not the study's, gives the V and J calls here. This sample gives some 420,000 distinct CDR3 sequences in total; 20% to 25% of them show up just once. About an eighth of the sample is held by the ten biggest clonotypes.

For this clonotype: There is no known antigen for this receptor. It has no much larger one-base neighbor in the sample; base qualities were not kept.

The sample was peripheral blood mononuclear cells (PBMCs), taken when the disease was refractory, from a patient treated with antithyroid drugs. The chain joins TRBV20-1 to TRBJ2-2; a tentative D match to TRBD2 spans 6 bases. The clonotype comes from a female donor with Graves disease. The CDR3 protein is CSAKPPGLSNTGELFF. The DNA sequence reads TGCAGTGCCAAGCCGCCGGGACTCTCGAACACCGGGGAGCTGTTTTTT.